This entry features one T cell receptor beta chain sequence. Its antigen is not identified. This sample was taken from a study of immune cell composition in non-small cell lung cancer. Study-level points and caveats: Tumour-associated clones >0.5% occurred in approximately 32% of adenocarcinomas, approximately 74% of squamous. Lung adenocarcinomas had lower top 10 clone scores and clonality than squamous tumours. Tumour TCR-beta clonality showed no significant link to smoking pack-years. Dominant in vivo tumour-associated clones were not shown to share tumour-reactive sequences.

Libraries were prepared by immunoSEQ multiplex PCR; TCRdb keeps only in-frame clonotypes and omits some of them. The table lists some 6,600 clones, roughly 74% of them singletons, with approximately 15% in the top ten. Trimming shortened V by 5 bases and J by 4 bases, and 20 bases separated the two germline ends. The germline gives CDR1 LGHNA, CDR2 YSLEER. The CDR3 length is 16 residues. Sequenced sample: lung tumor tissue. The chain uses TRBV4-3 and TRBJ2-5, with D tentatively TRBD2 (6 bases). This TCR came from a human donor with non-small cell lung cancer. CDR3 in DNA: TGCGCCAGCAGCTCCAGGGACGGGGGACCTGCAGAGACCCAGTACTTC. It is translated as CASSSRDGGPAETQYF.